This passage covers 27 T cell receptor beta chains from one sample sequenced in a study of Tregs in tolerant kidney transplant recipients. Repertoires were generated with immunoSEQ multiplex PCR, while TCRdb's copy carries only in-frame clones and drops some. This sample's table has 50,000 or so clones. The sample here was CD4+ T cells from blood, taken before the transplant. The receptors shown here come from a human donor who received a combined kidney and bone marrow transplant.

Partial CDR3 DNA: TGTGCCAGCTCACCCGTCACAGGGCTGGAGACC. This encodes CASSPVTGLET. The full-length CDR3 reads as CASSPVTGLETQYF. The V and J genes are TRBV18 and TRBJ2-5; possible D gene TRBD1, 6 bases. The read ends 3 residues shy of where the CDR3 ends; the end is completed using the germline J gene. The V gene lost 3 bases and the J gene lost 5 bases, with 13 bases spanning the gap. Looked up from germline, CDR1 is KGHSH and CDR2 is LQKENI. The CDR3 spans 14 residues.

In the case of this clone: The read ends 3 residues shy of where the CDR3 ends; the end is completed using the germline J gene. The rearrangement joins TRBV10-1 to TRBJ1-6, with a tentative D call TRBD1 (6 bases). Germline V lookup: CDR1 WNHNN, CDR2 SYGVQD (reference sequence). The CDR3 consists of 15 residues. V was trimmed by 3 bases and J by 10 bases, leaving 16 bases between them. The chain's CDR3 is CASSEGRGLDSPLHF. The CDR3 DNA, read in part, is TGCGCCAGCAGTGAAGGCAGGGGCTTGGACTCACCC.

Comments on this clone: A junction boundary mismatches the germline segment, possibly from a read error. The read stops 3 residues short of the end of the CDR3; the missing end is completed from the germline J gene. V and J are TRBV7-2 and TRBJ2-2; either TRBD1 or TRBD2 may supply D (5 bases each). CDR1 and CDR2 (germline): SGHTA, FQGNSA. This CDR3 spans 17 amino acids. CDR3 in amino acids: CASSLAAWQGSAGELFF. Partial CDR3 DNA: TGTGCCAGCAGCCTAGCCGCGTGGCAGGGATCAGCCGGGGAG.

Comment on this clone: Read coverage stops 3 residues before the CDR3 terminus; the germline J gene supplies the remainder. The rearrangement uses TRBV7-2 and TRBJ1-2; possible D gene TRBD1, 6 bases. Germline V gene data show CDR1 as SGHTA and CDR2 as FQGNSA. There are 15 residues in the CDR3. The covered CDR3 bases are TGTGCCAGCAGCTTAGGTGGAGCGGGGGCGGTCGGC. Protein sequence: CASSLGGAGAVG. The whole CDR3 sequence is CASSLGGAGAVGYTF.

Comments on this clone: Read data end 3 residues before the CDR3 end; the end is taken from the germline J gene. The chain is built from TRBV11-1 and TRBJ1-2; D is unresolved. The CDR3 has 13 amino acids. Trimming removed 3 bases at V and 4 bases at J, with 9 bases between. Germline lookup yields CDR1 SGHAT and CDR2 FQDESV (reference sequence). The sequenced CDR3 bases are TGTGCCAGCAGCTTTAACAGCTCCTATGGC. Protein sequence: CASSFNSSYG. The full CDR3 is CASSFNSSYGYTF.

Points on this clone: The read gets to within 3 residues of the CDR3 end, and the germline J gene fills in the rest. This sequence joins TRBV7-2 and TRBJ2-1, with 12 nucleotides matching TRBD2. The CDR3 runs 15 residues. V gave up 5 bases and J gave up 4 bases; unmatched junction bases: 3. Germline CDR1 SGHTA, CDR2 FQGNSA. The sequenced CDR3 bases are TGTGCCAGCAGCCCCCTAGCGGGAGGGTACAATGAG. Amino acid sequence: CASSPLAGGYNE. The complete CDR3 sequence is CASSPLAGGYNEQFF.

Remarks on this clone: Read sequence stops 3 residues before the CDR3 end, and the germline J gene provides the missing end. This chain links TRBV18 with TRBJ2-5; possible D gene TRBD2, 6 bases. This CDR3 has 13 residues. CDR1 KGHSH and CDR2 LQKENI come from the germline V gene. Trimming pared 6 bases from V and 5 bases from J, leaving 13 bases between. The sequenced CDR3 bases are TGTGCCAGCTCCCGGGACTTTCTGGAGACC. Translation: CASSRDFLET. The CDR3 as a whole reads CASSRDFLETQYF.

With regard to this clone: Coverage ceases 3 residues before the CDR3 finishes, and the germline J gene fills in the end. J is TRBJ2-7 and V is TRBV19; 10 bases agree with TRBD2. Losses at the gene ends were 6 bases for V and 5 bases for J; bases not matched to a gene: 10. Germline lookup yields CDR1 LNHDA and CDR2 SQIVND (reference sequence). The CDR3 is made up of 15 amino acids. The part of the CDR3 DNA that was read is TGTGCCAGTAGGGGCCAGCGGGAGGGCCCCCACGAG. This sequence encodes CASRGQREGPHE. The whole CDR3 protein reads CASRGQREGPHEQYF.

The DNA read from the CDR3 is TGTGCCAGCAGCCCGTCCTACGAG. Amino acid sequence: CASSPSYE. The full CDR3 protein reads CASSPSYEQYF. This sequence joins TRBV7-2 and TRBJ2-7; D gene uncertain. The CDR3 end lies 3 residues beyond the end of the read and is filled in from the germline J gene. V lost 5 bases to trimming and J lost 1 base, with 3 bases between them. The V gene's germline CDR1 is SGHTA and CDR2 FQGNSA. The CDR3 runs to 11 residues.

As regards this clone: The read ends 3 residues before the CDR3 terminus; that terminus is restored from the germline J gene. J is TRBJ1-3 and V is TRBV18; 7 bases are shared with TRBD1. CDR3 size: 16 residues. Germline V gene lookup returns CDR1 KGHSH and CDR2 LQKENI. V was clipped by 4 bases and J by 0 bases; unmatched bases: 6. The sequenced part of the CDR3 DNA is TGTGCCAGCTCACTAGGACAGGTGGGCTCTGGAAACACC. Translation: CASSLGQVGSGNT. The entire CDR3 protein is CASSLGQVGSGNTIYF. Supplemented by reference TRBV18 and TRBJ1-3, the full variable domain reads NAGVMQNPRHLVRRRGQEARLRCSPMKGHSHVYWYRQLPEEGLKFMVYLQKENIIDESGMPKERFSAEFPKEGPSILRIQQVVRGDSAAYFCASSLGQVGSGNTIYFGEGSWLTVV.

About this clone: The read stops 3 residues short of the end of the CDR3; the missing end is completed from the germline J gene. The chain couples TRBV11-3 to TRBJ2-2, with a weak D call TRBD1 (5 bases). Per germline, CDR1 SGHNT and CDR2 YENEEA. V was clipped by 8 bases and J by 2 bases, with 9 bases between them. This CDR3 contains 13 residues. The covered CDR3 bases are TGTGCCAGCTCACAGGAAAACACCGGGGAG. Translated: CASSQENTGE. The whole CDR3 region reads CASSQENTGELFF. The whole variable domain, filled in from reference TRBV11-3 and TRBJ2-2, reads EAGVVQSPRYKIIEKKQPVAFWCNPISGHNTLYWYLQNLGQGPELLIRYENEEAVDDSQLPKDRFSAERLKGVDSTLKIQPAELGDSAVYLCASSQENTGELFFGEGSRLTVL.

Regarding this clone: The read comes to an end 3 residues before the CDR3 does, leaving the germline J gene to fill in the end. The chain is built from TRBV19 and TRBJ1-2, with D possibly TRBD1 on 6 matching bases. The CDR3 consists of 13 residues. Germline V CDR1 and CDR2: LNHDA, SQIVND (reference sequence). The ends were cut back, 4 bases at V and 5 bases at J, with 11 bases in the middle. The CDR3 region is CASSKGQLYGYTF. Partial CDR3 DNA: TGTGCCAGTAGTAAAGGACAGTTGTATGGC. The full variable domain, in which reference TRBV19 and TRBJ1-2 provide the parts outside the CDR3, is DGGITQSPKYLFRKEGQNVTLSCEQNLNHDAMYWYRQDPGQGLRLIYYSQIVNDFQKGDIAEGYSVSREKKESFPLTVTSAQKNPTAFYLCASSKGQLYGYTFGSGTRLTVV.

In the case of this clone: The read comes to an end 3 residues before the CDR3 does, leaving the germline J gene to fill in the end. The chain employs TRBV16 and TRBJ1-1; D ambiguous. Trimming left V 2 bases short and J 1 base short, with 11 bases between. This CDR3 is 15 amino acids long. CDR1 KGHSY and CDR2 FQNENV come from the germline V gene. CDR3 region: CASSQLDGGNTEAFF. The sequenced CDR3 bases are TGTGCCAGCAGCCAACTAGACGGAGGGAACACTGAA.

On this clone: Read data end 3 residues before the CDR3 end; the end is taken from the germline J gene. The chain joins TRBV19 to TRBJ2-7, with D perhaps being TRBD1 or TRBD2 (5 bases each). The CDR3 is 15 residues long. Germline V gene data show CDR1 as LNHDA and CDR2 as SQIVND (reference sequence). Trimming pared 5 bases from V and 3 bases from J, leaving 17 bases between. Incomplete CDR3 DNA: TGTGCCAGTAGTCCCCGGGTCCCAGGGAGCTACGAG. This encodes CASSPRVPGSYE. The CDR3 in its entirety is CASSPRVPGSYEQYF.

About this clone: The CDR3 is cut off 3 residues early in the read; its end comes from the germline J gene. J is TRBJ2-5 and V is TRBV7-6; 9 positions agree with TRBD2. V dropped 0 bases and J dropped 4; count of bases not matched to a gene: 6. The V gene's germline CDR1 is SGHVS and CDR2 FNYEAQ. The CDR3 extends over 16 amino acids. CDR3 region: CASSLAAGGKLETQYF. The sequenced part of the CDR3 DNA is TGTGCCAGCAGCTTAGCGGCGGGGGGGAAATTAGAGACC.

On this clone: The missing CDR3 end, 3 residues past where the read stops, is filled in from the germline J gene. The chain carries TRBV19 and TRBJ2-7, with unresolved D. Trimming left V 9 bases short and J 2 bases short, with 14 bases between. Looked up from germline, CDR1 is LNHDA and CDR2 is SQIVND (reference sequence). This CDR3 region has 13 residues. CDR3 residues: CASNGPSTYEQYF. The CDR3 DNA, read in part, is TGTGCCAGCAACGGTCCCTCAACCTACGAG.

Turning to this clone: The DNA ends 3 residues before the CDR3 does, and the rest of the CDR3 is filled in from the germline J gene. The rearrangement uses TRBV19 and TRBJ2-2; 8 bases align to TRBD2. V was pared by 6 bases and J by 3 bases, with 6 bases of the junction left unmatched. Germline CDR1 is LNHDA and CDR2 is SQIVND (reference sequence). The CDR3 contains 15 residues. CDR3 DNA, as far as it was read: TGTGCCAGTAGACCTAGCGGGTTTGACACCGGGGAG. This sequence encodes CASRPSGFDTGE. The complete CDR3 reads CASRPSGFDTGELFF.

About this clone: The CDR3 end lies 3 residues beyond the end of the read and is filled in from the germline J gene. The V call is TRBV6-2 or TRBV6-3, the J call TRBJ1-1; D gene ambiguous. Germline V gives CDR1 MNHEY, CDR2 SVGEGT. Between the trimmed V and J ends, which lost 1 base and 7 bases, there was a span of 7 bases. This CDR3 is 12 amino acids long. CDR3 DNA (partial): TGTGCCAGCAGTTACTACTCTAGTGAA. Protein product: CASSYYSSE. The entire CDR3 reads CASSYYSSEAFF.

A remark on this clone: The CDR3 end is not reached by the read, which stops 3 residues before it; the germline J gene fills it in. This chain links TRBV18 with TRBJ1-1; 10 positions agree with TRBD1. The CDR3 has 15 amino acids. Germline V gene sequence: CDR1 KGHSH, CDR2 LQKENI. With 6 bases clipped from V and 5 bases from J, the junction kept 9 bases outside the gene matches. CDR3 DNA, as far as it was read: TGTGCCAGCTCTCAGACAGGGGGCGCGGGGACTGAA. This codes for CASSQTGGAGTE. Given in full, the CDR3 is CASSQTGGAGTEAFF.

Of note for this clone: Coverage ceases 3 residues before the CDR3 finishes, and the germline J gene fills in the end. J is TRBJ2-5 and V is TRBV2; 9 nucleotides agree with TRBD2. CDR1 is SNHLY, CDR2 FYNNEI, per germline. This CDR3 is 15 amino acids long. Trimming removed 4 bases from V and 2 bases from J; junction bases left unmatched: 5. The CDR3 protein is CASSVQRGVQETQYF. The covered CDR3 bases are TGTGCCAGCAGTGTACAGCGGGGGGTTCAAGAGACC.

Worth noting for this clone: The read ends 3 residues early relative to the CDR3; the germline J gene fills the gap. This chain links TRBV19 with TRBJ2-3; 7 bases are shared with TRBD2. Losses at the gene ends were 7 bases for V and 0 bases for J; bases not matched to a gene: 7. Germline V gene lookup returns CDR1 LNHDA and CDR2 SQIVND (reference sequence). CDR3 length: 15 amino acids. The CDR3 bases that were read are TGTGCCAGTACCATGGGGGGGGTGAGCACAGATACG. Translation: CASTMGGVSTDT. The entire CDR3 protein is CASTMGGVSTDTQYF.

Details on this clone: The read stops 3 residues short of the end of the CDR3; the missing end is completed from the germline J gene. V gene TRBV5-1 combines with J gene TRBJ2-2, with TRBD1 as a possible D gene (5 bases). Germline V gene lookup returns CDR1 SGHRS and CDR2 YFSETQ. The CDR3 totals 14 residues. The V gene lost 5 bases and the J gene lost 2 bases, with 10 bases spanning the gap. The CDR3 region is CASSRGINTGELFF. The CDR3 bases that were read are TGCGCCAGCAGTAGGGGCATTAACACCGGGGAG.

CDR3 in amino acids: CASSLGLWTNYGYTF. The CDR3 DNA, read in part, is TGTGCCAGCAGCCTGGGGCTATGGACTAACTATGGC. The chain employs TRBV7-8 and TRBJ1-2, with D perhaps matching TRBD1 (5 bases). The CDR3 end falls 3 residues outside the read, so it is completed with the germline J gene. Germline V CDR1 and CDR2: SGHVS, FQNEAQ. Trimming removed 5 bases from V and 0 bases from J, with 13 bases in between. There are 15 residues in the CDR3.

Note on this clone: The read ends 3 residues shy of where the CDR3 ends; the end is completed using the germline J gene. The V and J genes are TRBV13 and TRBJ1-1, with D tentatively TRBD1 (5 bases). This CDR3 is 15 amino acids long. V was cut by 4 bases and J by 4 bases, with 16 bases left in between. The V gene's germline CDR1 is PRHDT and CDR2 FYEKMQ (reference sequence). Incomplete CDR3 DNA: TGTGCCAGCAGCTCCGGACCGAAGAGGGGCACTGAA. Amino acid sequence: CASSSGPKRGTE. The complete CDR3 reads CASSSGPKRGTEAFF.

Details on this clone: The observed sequence ends 3 residues before the CDR3 terminus, with the missing tail filled in from the germline J gene. The chain combines TRBV2 with TRBJ2-5; D perhaps matches TRBD2 (5 bases). The CDR3 has 12 residues. Trimming pared 4 bases from V and 5 bases from J, leaving 8 bases between. Germline CDR1 is SNHLY and CDR2 is FYNNEI. Partial CDR3 DNA: TGTGCCAGCAGTGTTAGCGCCGAGACC. As protein: CASSVSAET. The CDR3 reads in full as CASSVSAETQYF.

For this clone: The read gets to within 3 residues of the CDR3 end, and the germline J gene fills in the rest. The chain recombines TRBV13 with TRBJ1-2; TRBD1 aligns across 10 bases. The CDR3 runs 15 residues. The V segment lost 5 bases and the J segment 4 bases; nucleotides outside the gene matches: 7. CDR1 PRHDT and CDR2 FYEKMQ come from the germline V gene (reference sequence). The CDR3 DNA, read in part, is TGTGCCAGCAGCACGACAGGGGGCTGGAGCTATGGC. Residues: CASSTTGGWSYG. The whole CDR3 sequence reads CASSTTGGWSYGYTF.

The sequenced part of the CDR3 DNA is TGTGCCAGCGCCAAGGACAGAAACTCCTACGAG. This codes for CASAKDRNSYE. The CDR3 reads in full as CASAKDRNSYEQYF. The genes are TRBV7-7 and TRBJ2-7; D may be TRBD1 (6 bases). The read is 3 residues too short to cover the CDR3 end, so that end is filled in from the germline J gene. There are 14 residues in the CDR3. Looked up from germline, CDR1 is SSHAT and CDR2 is FNYEAQ (reference sequence). V shed 8 bases and J shed 0 bases, with 14 bases lying between them.